Listed below are T cell receptor beta chains from one sample, sequenced in a study of blood T cell repertoires in COVID-19. The table came from immunoSEQ multiplex PCR; TCRdb's copy has only in-frame clones and leaves some out. The sample lists approximately 300,000 clones, about nine tenths occurring once. The material sequenced was peripheral blood. All receptors derive from a young woman with COVID-19, enrolled during active disease. CDR3s include the opening cysteine and the closing phenylalanine or tryptophan. The D gene is left open where the match is weak. A row's size may be missing; if present it is once, few, many or a size class.

. TRBJ2-7 TRBD2 TRBV11-1 TGTGCCAGCAGCTTCGGGGGGACGATATACGAGCAGTACTTC CASSFGGTIYEQYF
. TRBJ1-1 . TRBV19 TGTGCCAGTAATTGGAGACCCACGAACACTGAAGCTTTCTTT CASNWRPTNTEAFF
. TRBJ2-7 . TRBV11-2 TGTGCCAGCAGCTTAGGACTCTACGAGCAGTACTTC CASSLGLYEQYF
. TRBJ1-2 . TRBV6-1 TGTGCCAGCAGTGAAGGGGGCGAGAATATAAATGGCTACACCTTC CASSEGGENINGYTF
. TRBJ2-6 . TRBV6-5 TGTGCCAGCAGTTCCGAACAGGGCTCTGGGGCCAACGTCCTGACTTTC CASSSEQGSGANVLTF
once TRBJ1-5 TRBD1 TRBV18 TGTGCCAGCTCAAAAACAGGGGGGGAACAGCCCCAGCATTTT CASSKTGGEQPQHF
. TRBJ2-3 TRBD2 TRBV27 TGTGCCAGCAACGGAGCGGGAGTGGCAGATACGCAGTATTTT CASNGAGVADTQYF
. TRBJ1-2 . TRBV5-1 TGCGCCAGTAGAAAGGGGACCCGGGAGAACTATGGCTACACCTTC CASRKGTRENYGYTF
once TRBJ1-5 . TRBV3-1/TRBV3-2 TGTGCCAGCAGCCAAGAAGACACGTATCAGCCCCAGCATTTT CASSQEDTYQPQHF
. TRBJ2-7 TRBD2 TRBV11-2 TGTGCCAGCAGCTATCTAGCGGGAGGAGGGAACGAGCAGTACTTC CASSYLAGGGNEQYF
few TRBJ2-2 . TRBV9 TGTGCCAGCAGCCCCTGGGGCAACACCGGGGAGCTGTTTTTT CASSPWGNTGELFF
. TRBJ2-3 TRBD2 TRBV5-1 TGCGCCAGCAGCCCTCACGGGGCGGGAGAGGCCACAGATACGCAGTATTTT CASSPHGAGEATDTQYF
. TRBJ2-5 . TRBV7-2 TGTGCCAGCAGCTTTAGGGGCTCAGGGCAAGAGACCCAGTACTTC CASSFRGSGQETQYF
. TRBJ1-1 TRBD1 TRBV6-5 TGTGCCAGCAGTTACTCGGGACAGCGCACTGAAGCTTTCTTT CASSYSGQRTEAFF
. TRBJ2-7 . TRBV19 TGTGCCAGTAGCAAACTCGGAGGGGACCGATACGAGCAGTACTTC CASSKLGGDRYEQYF
. TRBJ1-2 . TRBV28 TGTGCCAGCAGTTCGCCCGGACGGGGTCGCGGATATGGCTACACCTTC CASSSPGRGRGYGYTF
. TRBJ2-2 . TRBV6-5 TGTGCCAGCAGTTACGGGACACTGACGACCGGGGAGCTGTTTTTT CASSYGTLTTGELFF
. TRBJ2-1 . TRBV7-3 TGTGCCAGCAGCTTAACCGGGGGCTACAATGAGCAGTTCTTC CASSLTGGYNEQFF
. TRBJ1-1 TRBD1 TRBV3-1/TRBV3-2 TGTGCCAGCAGCCTCCGGACAGGGGCTGAAGCTTTCTTT CASSLRTGAEAFF
. TRBJ2-2 . TRBV6-4 TGTGCCAGCAGTGAGGGGCAGGATAACACCGGGGAGCTGTTTTTT CASSEGQDNTGELFF
. TRBJ1-1 TRBD1 TRBV20-1 TGCAGTGCCTGGGACAGGGGAGAAGCTTTCTTT CSAWDRGEAFF
. TRBJ2-1 TRBD1 TRBV11-2 TGTGCCAGCAGCTTCAACAGGGGGCAGTCATATGAGCAGTTCTTC CASSFNRGQSYEQFF
many TRBJ2-5 . TRBV7-9 TGTGCCAGCAGCCCCCCCCTGGCTGAGACCCAGTACTTC CASSPPLAETQYF
. TRBJ1-1 . TRBV7-6 TGTGCCAGCAGCTTAGTCCCTCACAGGGCGAACACTGAAGCTTTCTTT CASSLVPHRANTEAFF
. TRBJ1-1 . TRBV6-5 TGTGCCAGCAGTTTGGCACCCATTAACACTGAAGCTTTCTTT CASSLAPINTEAFF
. TRBJ2-7 . TRBV6-5 TGTGCCAGCAGTTACTCATCGGCCTACGAGCAGTACTTC CASSYSSAYEQYF
. TRBJ2-7 TRBD2 TRBV5-5 TGTGCCAGCAGCTTGGCGGCGGGGGGCTACGAGCAGTACTTC CASSLAAGGYEQYF
once TRBJ2-1 . TRBV10-1 TGCGCCAGCAGTGATAGTAACTTGGTTCGCAATGAGCAGTTCTTC CASSDSNLVRNEQFF
once TRBJ2-5 . TRBV20-1 TGCAGTGCTAGTCTCGGGGAGACCCAGTACTTC CSASLGETQYF
. TRBJ2-2 TRBD1 TRBV6-2/TRBV6-3 TGTGCCAGCAGTTACTTTCAGGGGGTCTTTGGGGAGCTGTTTTTT CASSYFQGVFGELFF
few TRBJ1-5 . TRBV19 TGTGCCAGTAGTATGCGGGATCAGCCCCAGCATTTT CASSMRDQPQHF
few TRBJ1-2 . TRBV27 TGTGCCAGCAGTTTTGGACATCTCTATGGCTACACCTTC CASSFGHLYGYTF
. TRBJ2-7 . TRBV30 TGTGCCTGGATTCGCCGGCGAGGTAGATACGAGCAGTACTTC CAWIRRRGRYEQYF
. TRBJ1-5 . TRBV28 TGTGCCAGCAGTAACGAGGAGGGTCAGCCCCAGCATTTT CASSNEEGQPQHF
. TRBJ2-7 TRBD1 TRBV5-1 TGCGCCAGCAGCCGGGGGACAGGGGGCTACGAGCAGTACTTC CASSRGTGGYEQYF
. TRBJ1-4 . TRBV3-1/TRBV3-2 TGTGCCAGCACCGACAGGAGCCGGGAAAAACTGTTTTTT CASTDRSREKLFF
. TRBJ2-5 TRBD1 TRBV6-2/TRBV6-3 TGTGCCAGCAGTTACGAGGGACAGGGAGAGGAGACCCAGTACTTC CASSYEGQGEETQYF
. TRBJ2-1 TRBD2 TRBV24-1 TGTGCCACCAGTGATTTGGGGAGGGGACGGGTCAATGAGCAGTTCTTC CATSDLGRGRVNEQFF
. TRBJ2-2 TRBD2 TRBV5-1 TGCGCCAGCAGCTTATTGACTAGCGGGGCGTCCGGGGAGCTGTTTTTT CASSLLTSGASGELFF
. TRBJ2-1 . TRBV4-1 TGCGCCAGCAGCAAGACTACCTACAATGAGCAGTTCTTC CASSKTTYNEQFF
. TRBJ2-7 . TRBV5-1 TGCGCCAGCAGCTTGGAGCCAAGCTCCTACGAGCAGTACTTC CASSLEPSSYEQYF
. TRBJ1-4 . TRBV18 TGTGCCAGCTCACCGCTCAGGGCGACTAATGAAAAACTGTTTTTT CASSPLRATNEKLFF
few TRBJ1-2 TRBD1 TRBV5-1 TGCGCCAGCAGCTTGGCGGGGACAGAGGGCTACACCTTC CASSLAGTEGYTF
. TRBJ2-7 . TRBV5-5 TGTGCCAGCAGCCCCCAAAGGACAACACCGGGCCTCTCCTACGAGCAGTACTTC CASSPQRTTPGLSYEQYF
. TRBJ2-5 . TRBV7-2 TGTGCCAGCAGCCCGGGACAAACTTCTCAAGAGACCCAGTACTTC CASSPGQTSQETQYF
. TRBJ1-2 . TRBV5-6 TGTGCCAGCAGTAGATCCCCGGTGGACTATGGCTACACCTTC CASSRSPVDYGYTF
. TRBJ1-4 . TRBV4-2 TGTGCCAGCAGCCAAGCCGGGTTTACTAATGAAAAACTGTTTTTT CASSQAGFTNEKLFF
. TRBJ1-1 . TRBV29-1 TGCAGCGTTGACCAGGGTGAAGCTTTCTTT CSVDQGEAFF